This T cell receptor beta chain was recovered during a study of CD8 T cells in Susac syndrome. Germline CDR1 reads SEHNR; CDR2 reads FQNEAQ (reference sequence). Trimming removed 4 bases at V and 8 bases at J, with 20 bases between. The CDR3 runs to 16 residues. RNA in amounts of 0.5 to 1 ug was reverse transcribed with random hexamers. A single record per CDR3 protein comes from TCRdb applying MiXCR to the immunoSEQ multiplex PCR reads. The table includes about 94,000 distinct CDR3 sequences, about 93% detected once. The V call is TRBV7-9, the J call TRBJ1-4; D possibly corresponds to TRBD1 (5 bases). This sequence was found in a human donor with Susac syndrome. The sequenced sample was CD4+ T cells from PBMCs. The CDR3 DNA is TGTGCCAGCAGCTCCAAGACATTAGGGTGGGACGAAAAACTGTTTTTT. Protein sequence: CASSSKTLGWDEKLFF.